The 11 T cell receptor beta chains below were found in one sample sequenced in a study of blood T cell repertoires in COVID-19. The data were produced by immunoSEQ multiplex PCR, yet TCRdb's version contains in-frame clones alone and is incomplete. Counted here are around 200,000 clones, roughly nine tenths occurring once; the ten biggest clones make up just over 0.7%. The sequenced sample was peripheral blood. All receptors derive from a middle-aged man with acute or convalescent COVID-19.

The chain links TRBV2 to TRBJ2-7; tentative D call: TRBD1 (7 bases). Germline V gene lookup returns CDR1 SNHLY and CDR2 FYNNEI. The ends were cut back, 2 bases at V and 3 bases at J, with 20 bases in the middle. This CDR3 spans 17 amino acids. CDR3 region: CASSERAGQRVFYEQYF. For the CDR3, the DNA is TGTGCCAGCAGTGAACGGGCGGGACAGAGAGTCTTCTACGAGCAGTACTTC.

This chain uses TRBV6-5 with TRBJ1-5, with 9 bases aligning to TRBD1. The germline gives CDR1 MNHEY, CDR2 SVGAGI. The CDR3 is made up of 15 amino acids. J lost 0 bases, V lost 7 bases, and 4 bases had no gene match. CDR3 in amino acids: CASTWTGDSNQPQHF. DNA for the CDR3: TGTGCCAGCACCTGGACAGGGGATAGCAATCAGCCCCAGCATTTT.

The chain employs TRBV28 and TRBJ1-2; D gene unclear. This CDR3 spans 12 amino acids. V lost 6 bases and J 5 bases, leaving 10 bases between the germline ends. CDR1 and CDR2 (germline): MDHEN, SYDVKM. This CDR3 reads CASRAPGYGYTF. The DNA of the CDR3 is TGTGCCAGCAGGGCGCCAGGTTATGGCTACACCTTC.

This chain links TRBV5-1 with TRBJ2-2; 7 nucleotides align to TRBD1. The CDR3 is 16 amino acids. The germline V gene encodes CDR1 SGHRS and CDR2 YFSETQ. The ends lost 3 bases at V and 6 bases at J; junction bases unmatched: 11. CDR3: CASSSPTGFFAGELFF. The CDR3 DNA reads as TGCGCCAGCAGCTCTCCGACAGGGTTTTTCGCCGGGGAGCTGTTTTTT.

The V call is TRBV28, the J call TRBJ2-7; 9 bases fit TRBD1. The J segment lost 3 bases and the V segment lost 6 bases, leaving 3 bases of the junction unmatched. CDR3 length: 13 amino acids. Germline CDR1 reads MDHEN; CDR2 reads SYDVKM. This CDR3 reads CASRPGQGYEQYF. As DNA, the CDR3 is TGTGCCAGCAGGCCGGGACAGGGCTACGAGCAGTACTTC.

This chain links TRBV7-9 with TRBJ1-1; D is uncertain. Per germline, CDR1 SEHNR and CDR2 FQNEAQ (reference sequence). V lost 5 bases and J lost 3, with 7 bases in between. CDR3 length equals 12 residues. CDR3 sequence: CASSPGDTEAFF. CDR3 sequence (DNA): TGTGCCAGCAGCCCCGGAGACACTGAAGCTTTCTTT. The complete variable domain, with remaining parts taken from reference TRBV7-9 and TRBJ1-1, reads DTGVSQNPRHKITKRGQNVTFRCDPISEHNRLYWYRQTLGQGPEFLTYFQNEAQLEKSRLLSDRFSAERPKGSFSTLEIQRTEQGDSAMYLCASSPGDTEAFFGQGTRLTVV.

This chain joins TRBV6-5 and TRBJ2-7, with TRBD2 matching over 7 bases. Germline-derived CDR1 and CDR2 are MNHEY and SVGAGI. V was clipped by 0 bases and J by 0 bases; unmatched bases: 5. The CDR3 length is 16 residues. The CDR3 bases are TGTGCCAGCAGTTACTCAGGTGGCGGGAGCTCCTACGAGCAGTACTTC. This gives the protein CASSYSGGGSSYEQYF.

The J gene is TRBJ2-2, the V gene TRBV11-2, with TRBD2 as a possible D gene (7 bases). The CDR3 spans 16 residues. V was pared by 6 bases and J by 1 base, with 15 bases between. Germline-derived CDR1 and CDR2 are SGHAT and FQNNGV. The CDR3 loop reads CASSRGGRMNTGELFF. The CDR3 DNA is TGTGCCAGCAGTAGGGGGGGACGGATGAACACCGGGGAGCTGTTTTTT. The entire variable domain, with the rest obtained from reference TRBV11-2 and TRBJ2-2, is as follows: EAGVAQSPRYKIIEKRQSVAFWCNPISGHATLYWYQQILGQGPKLLIQFQNNGVVDDSQLPKDRFSAERLKGVDSTLKIQPAKLEDSAVYLCASSRGGRMNTGELFFGEGSRLTVL.

The chain uses TRBV7-2 and TRBJ2-3; perhaps TRBD1 as D (5 bases). Germline V lookup: CDR1 SGHTA, CDR2 FQGNSA. This CDR3 spans 15 amino acids. Trimming left V 1 base short and J 0 bases short, with 8 bases between. The CDR3 here is CASSLEQASTDTQYF. The CDR3 coding sequence is TGTGCCAGCAGCTTAGAACAGGCTAGCACAGATACGCAGTATTTT. The whole variable domain, remainder taken from reference TRBV7-2 and TRBJ2-3, is GAGVSQSPSNKVTEKGKDVELRCDPISGHTALYWYRQSLGQGLEFLIYFQGNSAPDKSGLPSDRFSAERTGGSVSTLTIQRTQQEDSAVYLCASSLEQASTDTQYFGPGTRLTVL.

The V call is TRBV4-1, the J call TRBJ1-3; D may be TRBD1 (5 bases). The length of the CDR3 is 15 residues. Trimming pared 0 bases from V and 2 bases from J, leaving 8 bases between. In germline, CDR1 is MGHRA, CDR2 YSYEKL. DNA for the CDR3: TGCGCCAGCAGCCAAGAGGAGGGGACTGGAAACACCATATATTTT. Residues: CASSQEEGTGNTIYF.

The rearrangement joins TRBV10-2 to TRBJ1-5; 8 bases fit TRBD1. The CDR3 consists of 14 residues. Trimming removed 5 bases from V and 4 bases from J; junction bases left unmatched: 4. Germline V gives CDR1 WSHSY, CDR2 SAAADI. The CDR3 loop reads CASSQTGGNQPQHF. The CDR3 DNA reads as TGCGCCAGCAGTCAAACAGGGGGAAATCAGCCCCAGCATTTT.